The rows below give T cell receptor beta chains drawn from one sample of a study of blood T cell repertoires in COVID-19. Produced via immunoSEQ multiplex PCR; TCRdb's table is partial and in-frame only. The sample holds approximately 50,000 clones, roughly 85% seen once. Sequenced material: peripheral blood. These receptors all stem from a man aged 70-80 years with acute or convalescent COVID-19. Each CDR3 is given with its conserved first and last residue.

>TRBV18|TRBJ2-7
CASSPMGTGNSYEQYF
>TRBV6-2/TRBV6-3|TRBJ2-7
CASSPTGGAYEQYF
>TRBV7-6|TRBJ2-1
CASSLVLGLAGGHNEQFF
>TRBV5-1|TRBJ1-1
CASSSLPGQENTEAFF
>TRBV30|TRBJ1-4
CAWSTGVTTNEKLFF
>TRBV4-2|TRBJ2-1
CASSPRRTSGRYNEQFF
>TRBV15|TRBJ2-3
CATSRTSLAGADTQYF
>TRBV5-1|TRBJ1-6
CASSLVGGEDSPLHF
>TRBV4-2|TRBJ2-7
CASSHGGKPYEQYF
>TRBV4-2|TRBJ1-4
CASTHPGLGDEKLFF
>TRBV30|TRBJ2-5
CAWSSGIQETQYF
>TRBV5-1|TRBJ2-5
CASSTRTSGGQETQYF
>TRBV20-1|TRBJ2-4
CSASNPSVRGARDIQYF
>TRBV4-2|TRBJ2-6
CASSQVGQGVSGANVLTF
>TRBV30|TRBJ2-7
CAWNKGSGQLRYEQYF
>TRBV5-1|TRBJ1-1
CASTSGQGLNTEAFF
>TRBV7-6|TRBJ1-3
CASSPPRGPGNTIYF
>TRBV30|TRBJ2-7
CAWSKGAPFYEQYF
>TRBV6-5|TRBJ1-2
CASSYSDRGYGYTF
>TRBV5-1|TRBJ2-7
CASSLRNLGGAYEQYF
>TRBV27|TRBJ2-6
CASSSTYRAHSGANVLTF
>TRBV7-3|TRBJ2-5
CASSRGPGANGETQYF
>TRBV5-6|TRBJ1-2
CASSLGFPAGYGYTF
>TRBV7-9|TRBJ2-3
CASSFLQGLADTQYF
>TRBV19|TRBJ1-2
CASSSRNRGYTF
>TRBV6-1|TRBJ1-5
CASSESWGGGNQPQHF
>TRBV10-1|TRBJ2-3
CASPTSGGSDTQYF
>TRBV28|TRBJ1-5
CASIPSGENQPQHF
>TRBV27|TRBJ2-5
CASSRREGETQYF
>TRBV21-1|TRBJ2-7
CASTLTSDREPYEQYF
>TRBV2|TRBJ1-4
CASQIQATNEKLFF
>TRBV6-4|TRBJ2-1
CASSVEAQPYNEQFF
>TRBV9|TRBJ2-3
CASSVGPGGMTSTDTQYF
>TRBV14|TRBJ2-7
CASSQGPQVYYEQYF
>TRBV6-6|TRBJ1-1
CASSLQGRTEAFF
>TRBV7-9|TRBJ2-1
CASSLDLVRTSGYNEQFF